This TCR beta chain is from a study of T cells after yellow fever vaccination. General observations from the study: Primary-vaccination clones mostly resurfaced post-booster (96% CD4, more than 85% CD8).

This clonotype showed up many times. The antigen is not known. TCRdb re-called the 5' RACE reads with MiXCR, one entry per CDR3 protein. The data contain 230,000 or so distinct CDR3 sequences, more than 6.5% of them singletons. Material: CD4+ T cells sorted from PBMCs, obtained on the day of the yellow fever booster vaccination. The receptor comes from a man aged 25 to 45 who received the YFV17D yellow fever vaccine.

CDR3 DNA: TGTGCCAGCAGTTCCACTAGCGGTAACTACAATGAGCAGTTCTTC. Translated: CASSSTSGNYNEQFF. The chain recombines TRBV3-1 with TRBJ2-1; 8 nucleotides line up with TRBD2. V lost 6 bases, J lost 3 bases, and 7 bases stayed unmatched. Germline lookup yields CDR1 LGHDT and CDR2 YNNKEL (reference sequence). The CDR3 totals 15 residues.